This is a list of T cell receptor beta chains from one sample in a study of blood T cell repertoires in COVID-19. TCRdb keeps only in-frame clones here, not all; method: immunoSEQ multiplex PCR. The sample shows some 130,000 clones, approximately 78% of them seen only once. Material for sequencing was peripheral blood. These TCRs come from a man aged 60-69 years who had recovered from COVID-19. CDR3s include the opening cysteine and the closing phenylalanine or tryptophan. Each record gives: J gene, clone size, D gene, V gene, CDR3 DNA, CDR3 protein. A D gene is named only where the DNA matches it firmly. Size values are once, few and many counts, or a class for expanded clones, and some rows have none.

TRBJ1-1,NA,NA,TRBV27,TGTGCCAGCAGTAGAAGGGTCGGGGAAACTGAAGCTTTCTTT,CASSRRVGETEAFF
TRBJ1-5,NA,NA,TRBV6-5,TGTGCCAGCAGTTCTTATAGCAATCAGCCCCAGCATTTT,CASSSYSNQPQHF
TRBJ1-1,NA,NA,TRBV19,TGTGCCAGTAGCCCCCACAGGGAGGGATGGACTGAAGCTTTCTTT,CASSPHREGWTEAFF
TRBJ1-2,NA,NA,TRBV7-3,TGTGCCAGCAGCCAAGACAGTTCCCCTTTCTATGGCTACACCTTC,CASSQDSSPFYGYTF
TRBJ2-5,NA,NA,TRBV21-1,TGTGCCAGCAGCAAATGGGGGGAGGGAGGGGAGACCCAGTACTTC,CASSKWGEGGETQYF
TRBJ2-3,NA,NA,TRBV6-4,TGTGCCAGCAGTGACTCGATGGGGGGACTCGGCACAGATACGCAGTATTTT,CASSDSMGGLGTDTQYF
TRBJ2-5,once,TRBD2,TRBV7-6,TGTGCCAGCAGCTTGGGACTAGCGGAGACCCAGTACTTC,CASSLGLAETQYF
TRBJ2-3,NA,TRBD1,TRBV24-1,TGTGCCACCAGTGATCGGGGGACAGGGGGTACAGATACGCAGTATTTT,CATSDRGTGGTDTQYF
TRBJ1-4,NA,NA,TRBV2,TGTGCCAGCAGCGCAGAAAAGTTTAATGAAAAACTGTTTTTT,CASSAEKFNEKLFF
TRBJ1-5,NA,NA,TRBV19,TGTGCCAGTAGCCAACAGGGTGGAAGCAATCAGCCCCAGCATTTT,CASSQQGGSNQPQHF
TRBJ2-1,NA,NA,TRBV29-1,TGCAGCGTCCTACAGGGTGGGGGCCTTGAGCAGTTCTTC,CSVLQGGGLEQFF
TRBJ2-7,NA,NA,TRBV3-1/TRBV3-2,TGTGCCAGCAGCCAGACTTGGAGCGGTTTATCCTACGAGCAGTACTTC,CASSQTWSGLSYEQYF
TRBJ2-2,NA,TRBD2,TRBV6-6,TGTGCCAGCAGTTATAGCGGGAGGGCCAATACCGGGGAGCTGTTTTTT,CASSYSGRANTGELFF
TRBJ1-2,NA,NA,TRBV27,TGTGCCAGCAGTTTATACCCCCCACACGGCCAGGGATCTGGCTACACCTTC,CASSLYPPHGQGSGYTF
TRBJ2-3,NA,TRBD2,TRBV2,TGTGCCAGCAGTCTCAGCGGGGGGGGCACAGATACGCAGTATTTT,CASSLSGGGTDTQYF
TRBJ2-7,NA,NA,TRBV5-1,TGCGCCAGCAGCTCCCTCGGACAGCCCTCTCTTTACGAGCAGTACTTC,CASSSLGQPSLYEQYF
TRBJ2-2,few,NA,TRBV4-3,TGCGCCAGCAGCCAAGATCTCCAGAACGCGAACACCGGGGAGCTGTTTTTT,CASSQDLQNANTGELFF
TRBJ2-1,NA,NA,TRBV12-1,TGTGCCAGCAGCTTTGTAGGCCTAGCGGGTAGTGATGAGCAGTTCTTC,CASSFVGLAGSDEQFF
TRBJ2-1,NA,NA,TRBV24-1,TGTGCCACCAGTGATTTGCCTAGCATAAGCTCCTACAATGAGCAGTTCTTC,CATSDLPSISSYNEQFF
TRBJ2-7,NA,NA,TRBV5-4,TGTGCCAGCAGCCATCCCTTGACAGGTCCAACCTACGAGCAGTACTTC,CASSHPLTGPTYEQYF
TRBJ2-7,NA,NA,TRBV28,TGTGCCAGCAGTTTACCGGGACTCTCCTACGAGCAGTACTTC,CASSLPGLSYEQYF
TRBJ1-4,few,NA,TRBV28,TGTGCCAGCAGTCCAGGGGCGAGATATGAAAAACTGTTTTTT,CASSPGARYEKLFF
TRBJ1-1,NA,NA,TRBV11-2,TGTGCCAGCAGCTTAGGGGTGGGGGCCACTGAAGCTTTCTTT,CASSLGVGATEAFF
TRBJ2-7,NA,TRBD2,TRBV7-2,TGTGCCAGCAGCTCGAGTAGGACTAGCGGTAGCTCCTACGAGCAGTACTTC,CASSSSRTSGSSYEQYF
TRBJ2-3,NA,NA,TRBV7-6,TGTGCCAGCAGCTCGTACTCGACTCCCACAGATACGCAGTATTTT,CASSSYSTPTDTQYF
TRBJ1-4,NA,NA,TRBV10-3,TGTGCCATCAGTGAATCCCGGGTTGCAACTAATGAAAAACTGTTTTTT,CAISESRVATNEKLFF
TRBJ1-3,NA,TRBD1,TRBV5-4,TGTGCCAGCAGCTCTCGACAGGGCGCTGGAAACACCATATATTTT,CASSSRQGAGNTIYF
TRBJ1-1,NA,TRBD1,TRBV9,TGTGCCAGCAGCGTAGTGGACAGGCTAGGGGCTGAAGCTTTCTTT,CASSVVDRLGAEAFF
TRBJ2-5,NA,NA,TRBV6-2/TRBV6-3,TGTGCCAGCAGTCGTCAACGCTTCCGGGAGAGCCAAGAGACCCAGTACTTC,CASSRQRFRESQETQYF
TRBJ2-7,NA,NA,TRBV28,TGTGCCAGCAGTCCACAGGGTGTGATCCCCTACGAGCAGTACTTC,CASSPQGVIPYEQYF
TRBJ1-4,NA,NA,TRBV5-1,TGCGCCAGCAGCTTGGGAAGATCAGGGGCAACTAATGAAAAACTGTTTTTT,CASSLGRSGATNEKLFF
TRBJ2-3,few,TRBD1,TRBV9,TGTGCCAGCAGCCCGTCCTCCGGGACAGCTGGAGATACGCAGTATTTT,CASSPSSGTAGDTQYF
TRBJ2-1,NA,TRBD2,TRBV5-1,TGCGCCAGCAGCTTCGCCCCCAGCGGGGGGGCGGGGAATGAGCAGTTCTTC,CASSFAPSGGAGNEQFF
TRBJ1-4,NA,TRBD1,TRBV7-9,TGTGCCAGCAGCATAGTTACAGGGGGCAATGAAAAACTGTTTTTT,CASSIVTGGNEKLFF
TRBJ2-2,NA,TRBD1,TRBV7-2,TGTGCCAGCAGCACACCGGGACAGGGTGCCACCGGGGAGCTGTTTTTT,CASSTPGQGATGELFF
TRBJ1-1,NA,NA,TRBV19,TGTGCCAGTAGTATACAGGGGTCGACTGAAGCTTTCTTT,CASSIQGSTEAFF
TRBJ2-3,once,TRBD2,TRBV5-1,TGCGCCAGCACCGGAGCGGGAGGTAGCACAGATACGCAGTATTTT,CASTGAGGSTDTQYF
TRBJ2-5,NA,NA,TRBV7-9,TGTGCCAGCAGCTTAGACCAGGCCCGGGAGACCCAGTACTTC,CASSLDQARETQYF
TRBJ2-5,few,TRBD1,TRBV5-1,TGCGCCAGCAGCTTCTCGACAGGGGGGCCAAAAGTCCAGTACTTC,CASSFSTGGPKVQYF
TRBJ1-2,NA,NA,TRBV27,TGTGCCACGCGGGGAGGGATTTATGGCTACACCTTC,CATRGGIYGYTF
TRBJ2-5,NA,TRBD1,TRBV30,TGTGCCTCCCAGGGACAGTTCCAAGAGACCCAGTACTTC,CASQGQFQETQYF
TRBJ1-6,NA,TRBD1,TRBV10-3,TGTGCCATCAGGATGGACAGGGAAAGATCACCCCTCCACTTT,CAIRMDRERSPLHF
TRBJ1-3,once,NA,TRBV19,TGTGCCAGTAGGACAGGCCTCTCTGGAAACACCATATATTTT,CASRTGLSGNTIYF
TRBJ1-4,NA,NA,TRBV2,TGTGCCAGCAAGCGGCAGGGGAACGAAAAACTGTTTTTT,CASKRQGNEKLFF
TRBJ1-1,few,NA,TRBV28,TGTGCCAGCAGTCGCCTCGGGTCCCCGAACACTGAAGCTTTCTTT,CASSRLGSPNTEAFF
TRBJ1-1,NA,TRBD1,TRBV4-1,TGCGCCAGCAGATACAGGGGCGCAGGGGTCACTGAAGCTTTCTTT,CASRYRGAGVTEAFF
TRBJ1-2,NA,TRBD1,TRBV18,TGTGCCAGCTCACGGGAATATGGGACAGAATTTAACTATGGCTACACCTTC,CASSREYGTEFNYGYTF
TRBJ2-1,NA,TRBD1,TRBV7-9,TGTGCCAGCATCAGGACAGGGGAAAATGAGCAGTTCTTC,CASIRTGENEQFF
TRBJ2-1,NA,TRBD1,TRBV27,TGTGCCAGCAGTTTGGGACAGGGTAACAATGAGCAGTTCTTC,CASSLGQGNNEQFF
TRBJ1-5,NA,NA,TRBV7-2,TGTGCCAGCAGTCTTGAGGGTCATAGCAATCAGCCCCAGCATTTT,CASSLEGHSNQPQHF